The present entry profiles one T cell receptor beta chain with its context. TCRdb redid the calling of the 5' RACE reads with MiXCR, one entry per CDR3 protein. The table has some 62,000 distinct CDR3 sequences, almost 30% seen once. The sequence was collected from a female donor with breast cancer. The sequenced sample consisted of tumor-infiltrating naive CD4+ T cells sorted from the breast tumor. Subset described: naive CD4+ T cells, CD4+CD45RA+CD25-.

CDR3 in amino acids: CASSYSGAGNTIYF. The CDR3 nucleotides are TGTGCCAGCAGCTACTCCGGGGCGGGAAACACCATATATTTT. The V call is TRBV7-9, the J call TRBJ1-3; perhaps TRBD1 as D (5 bases). The V and J ends lost 4 bases and 4 bases respectively, with 11 bases between them. CDR1 SEHNR and CDR2 FQNEAQ come from the germline V gene (reference sequence). CDR3 size: 14 residues.